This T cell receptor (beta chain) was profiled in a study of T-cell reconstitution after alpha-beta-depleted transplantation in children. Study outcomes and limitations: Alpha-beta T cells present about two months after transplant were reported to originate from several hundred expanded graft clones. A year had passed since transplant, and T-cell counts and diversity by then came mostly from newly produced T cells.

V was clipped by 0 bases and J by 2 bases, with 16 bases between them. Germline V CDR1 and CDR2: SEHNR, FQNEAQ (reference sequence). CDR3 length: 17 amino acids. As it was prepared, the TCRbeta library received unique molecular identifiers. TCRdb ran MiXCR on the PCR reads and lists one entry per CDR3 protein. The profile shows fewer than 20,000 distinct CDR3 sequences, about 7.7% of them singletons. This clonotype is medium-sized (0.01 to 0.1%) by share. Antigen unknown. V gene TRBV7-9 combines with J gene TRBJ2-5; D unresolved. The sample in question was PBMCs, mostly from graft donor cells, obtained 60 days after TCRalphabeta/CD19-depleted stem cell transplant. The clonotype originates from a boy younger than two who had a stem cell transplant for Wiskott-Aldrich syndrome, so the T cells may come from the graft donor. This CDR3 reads CASSLAWKRVTQETQYF. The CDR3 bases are TGTGCCAGCAGCTTAGCGTGGAAGCGAGTGACACAAGAGACCCAGTACTTC.